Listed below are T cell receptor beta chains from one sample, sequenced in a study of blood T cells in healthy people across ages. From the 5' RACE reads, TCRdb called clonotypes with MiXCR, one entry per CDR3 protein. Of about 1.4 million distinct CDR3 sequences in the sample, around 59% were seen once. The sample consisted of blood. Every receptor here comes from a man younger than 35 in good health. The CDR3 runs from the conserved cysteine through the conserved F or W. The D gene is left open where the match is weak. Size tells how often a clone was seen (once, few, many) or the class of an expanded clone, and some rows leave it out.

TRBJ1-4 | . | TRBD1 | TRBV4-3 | CASSPPGQTGGKKLFF | TGCGCCAGCAGCCCTCCGGGGCAGACAGGGGGTAAAAAACTGTTTTTT
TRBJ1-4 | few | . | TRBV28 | CASSFEVRDEKLFF | TGTGCCAGCAGTTTTGAAGTGCGTGATGAAAAACTGTTTTTT
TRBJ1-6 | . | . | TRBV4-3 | CASSPGPPGKITPLHF | TGCGCCAGCAGCCCCGGCCCCCCCGGAAAGATTACACCCCTCCACTTT
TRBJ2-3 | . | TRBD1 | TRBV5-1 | CASSVRDSGTDTQYF | TGCGCCAGCAGCGTCCGGGACAGCGGCACAGATACGCAGTATTTT
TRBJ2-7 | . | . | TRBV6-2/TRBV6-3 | CASSYSNAEVSYEQYF | TGTGCCAGCAGTTACTCGAATGCAGAAGTCTCCTACGAGCAGTACTTC
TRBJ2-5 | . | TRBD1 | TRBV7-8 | CASSPWDRVSETQYF | TGTGCCAGCAGCCCCTGGGACAGGGTATCGGAGACCCAGTACTTC
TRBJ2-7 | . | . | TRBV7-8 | CASSLRVPINVGSSYEQYF | TGTGCCAGCAGCTTACGGGTCCCGATTAACGTGGGGAGCTCCTACGAGCAGTACTTC
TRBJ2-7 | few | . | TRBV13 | CASSLGVDSSYEQYF | TGTGCCAGCAGCTTAGGAGTGGACAGCTCCTACGAGCAGTACTTC
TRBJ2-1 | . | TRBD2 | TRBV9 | CASSVAPGLAGANEQFF | TGTGCCAGCAGCGTAGCTCCGGGACTAGCGGGAGCCAATGAGCAGTTCTTC
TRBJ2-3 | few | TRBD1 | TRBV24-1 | CATIRDRVYTQYF | TGTGCCACCATTCGGGACAGGGTTTATACGCAGTATTTT
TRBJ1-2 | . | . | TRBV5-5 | CASSIDRLNYGYTF | TGTGCCAGCAGCATAGACAGACTGAACTATGGCTACACCTTC
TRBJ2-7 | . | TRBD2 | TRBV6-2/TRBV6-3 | CASSSPGERGTYEQYF | TGTGCCAGCAGTTCCCCCGGGGAGCGGGGGACCTACGAGCAGTACTTC
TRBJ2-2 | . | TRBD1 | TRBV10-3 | CAIAAGQASGELFF | TGTGCCATCGCCGCCGGACAGGCTAGCGGGGAGCTGTTTTTT
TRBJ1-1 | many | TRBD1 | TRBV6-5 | CASSKQGGYAEAFF | TGTGCCAGCAGTAAACAGGGGGGATATGCTGAAGCTTTCTTT
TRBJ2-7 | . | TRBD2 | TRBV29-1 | CSVDNSGGAGNEQYF | TGCAGCGTGGATAATAGCGGGGGGGCAGGGAATGAGCAGTACTTC
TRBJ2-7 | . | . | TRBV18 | CASSVSIDPLSYNEQYF | TGTGCCAGCTCAGTGAGCATCGACCCCCTCTCCTACAATGAGCAGTACTTC
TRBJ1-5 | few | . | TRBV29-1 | CSVVEEGPSEHF | TGCAGCGTTGTGGAAGAGGGTCCCTCCGAGCATTTT
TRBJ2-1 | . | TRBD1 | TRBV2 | CASSRRQGGHEQFF | TGTGCCAGCAGTCGTCGACAGGGGGGTCATGAGCAGTTCTTC
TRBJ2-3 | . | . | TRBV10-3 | CAVGGDTQYF | TGTGCCGTCGGGGGAGATACGCAGTATTTT
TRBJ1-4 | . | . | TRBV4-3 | CASSQEHFPEKLFF | TGCGCCAGCAGCCAAGAGCACTTCCCCGAAAAACTGTTTTTT
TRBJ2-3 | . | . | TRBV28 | CASTLSGDTQYF | TGTGCCAGCACCTTATCCGGAGATACGCAGTATTTT
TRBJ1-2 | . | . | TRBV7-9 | CASTRGAIYGYTF | TGTGCCAGCACCCGGGGAGCTATCTATGGCTACACCTTC
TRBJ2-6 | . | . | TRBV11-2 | CASSPPGRSGSGANVLTF | TGTGCCAGCAGCCCACCGGGCAGGAGTGGCTCAGGGGCCAACGTCCTGACTTTC
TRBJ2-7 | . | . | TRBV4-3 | CASSQDHSTVYEQYF | TGCGCCAGCAGCCAAGATCACAGTACCGTCTACGAGCAGTACTTC
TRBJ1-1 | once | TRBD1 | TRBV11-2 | CASRRPGTGGNTEAFF | TGTGCCAGCAGAAGACCCGGGACAGGGGGGAACACTGAAGCTTTCTTT
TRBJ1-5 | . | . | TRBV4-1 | CASSHTLSNQPQHF | TGCGCCAGCAGCCACACACTTAGCAATCAGCCCCAGCATTTT
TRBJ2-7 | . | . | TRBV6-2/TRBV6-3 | CASSYRSPYEQYF | TGTGCCAGCAGTTACAGGAGCCCCTACGAGCAGTACTTC
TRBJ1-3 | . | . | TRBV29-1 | CSVVGESSGNTIYF | TGCAGCGTTGTGGGAGAGAGCTCTGGAAACACCATATATTTT
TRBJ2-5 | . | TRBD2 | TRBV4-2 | CASQAGGETQYF | TGTGCCAGCCAAGCGGGGGGGGAGACCCAGTACTTC
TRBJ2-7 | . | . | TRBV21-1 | CASSKKSCPGGGEQYF | TGTGCCAGCAGCAAAAAAAGTTGCCCCGGAGGTGGCGAGCAGTACTTC
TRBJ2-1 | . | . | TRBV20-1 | CSAFWAYSYNEQFF | TGCAGTGCTTTCTGGGCCTACTCCTACAATGAGCAGTTCTTC
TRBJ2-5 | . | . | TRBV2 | CASSAGGRKTQYF | TGTGCCAGCAGTGCTGGAGGTAGAAAGACCCAGTACTTC
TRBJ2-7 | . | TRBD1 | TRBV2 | CASSSILGGHYEQYF | TGTGCCAGCAGTTCAATCCTAGGGGGCCACTACGAGCAGTACTTC
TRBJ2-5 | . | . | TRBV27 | CASSPNSLEQYF | TGTGCCAGCAGCCCCAACAGTCTAGAGCAGTACTTC
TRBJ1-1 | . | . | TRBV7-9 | CASRPGVEAFF | TGTGCCAGCCGTCCGGGGGTTGAAGCTTTCTTT
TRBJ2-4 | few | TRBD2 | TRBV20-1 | CSASPASGRAGNIQYF | TGCAGTGCTAGTCCGGCTAGCGGGAGGGCCGGAAACATTCAGTACTTC
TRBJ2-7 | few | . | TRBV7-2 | CASSLAIVRVGSSYEQYF | TGTGCCAGCAGCTTAGCGATTGTGAGGGTCGGGAGCTCCTACGAGCAGTACTTC
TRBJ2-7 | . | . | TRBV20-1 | CSARPRQDSHVYEQYF | TGCAGTGCTAGGCCCCGACAGGACTCCCATGTATACGAGCAGTACTTC
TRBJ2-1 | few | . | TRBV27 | CASSLSVSNEQFF | TGTGCCAGCAGTTTAAGTGTGAGCAATGAGCAGTTCTTC
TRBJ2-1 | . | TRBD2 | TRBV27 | CASSLSGGSGGYNEQFF | TGTGCCAGCAGTTTATCGGGAGGCAGCGGGGGGTACAATGAGCAGTTCTTC
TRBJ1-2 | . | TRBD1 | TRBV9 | CASSADRGLVGYTF | TGTGCCAGCAGCGCGGACAGGGGGCTTGTCGGCTACACCTTC
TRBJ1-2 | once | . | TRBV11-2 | CASSLLRVEGLNQQLDYGYTF | TGTGCCAGCAGCTTATTAAGGGTAGAGGGTTTAAACCAACAATTGGATTATGGCTACACCTTC